The following is a T cell receptor beta chain sequence with its context. Assay used: immunoSEQ multiplex PCR; TCRdb lists only in-frame clones, some missing. The table has approximately 190,000 clones, 65% to 85% seen once. The sample is drawn from a study of blood T cell repertoires in COVID-19. Germline-derived CDR1 and CDR2 are MDHEN and SYDVKM. The CDR3 length is 14 residues. The junction had 5 bases not matched to a gene; V was cut back by 2 bases and J by 5 bases. This chain links TRBV28 with TRBJ1-2; 7 bases agree with TRBD1. This TCR was sampled from a man aged 40-55 years who had recovered from COVID-19. Sequenced input: PBMCs or T cells enriched from blood (not recorded which). The CDR3 nucleotides are TGTGCCAGCAGTTTAGGACAGGCCTTTTATGGCTACACCTTC. It encodes CASSLGQAFYGYTF.